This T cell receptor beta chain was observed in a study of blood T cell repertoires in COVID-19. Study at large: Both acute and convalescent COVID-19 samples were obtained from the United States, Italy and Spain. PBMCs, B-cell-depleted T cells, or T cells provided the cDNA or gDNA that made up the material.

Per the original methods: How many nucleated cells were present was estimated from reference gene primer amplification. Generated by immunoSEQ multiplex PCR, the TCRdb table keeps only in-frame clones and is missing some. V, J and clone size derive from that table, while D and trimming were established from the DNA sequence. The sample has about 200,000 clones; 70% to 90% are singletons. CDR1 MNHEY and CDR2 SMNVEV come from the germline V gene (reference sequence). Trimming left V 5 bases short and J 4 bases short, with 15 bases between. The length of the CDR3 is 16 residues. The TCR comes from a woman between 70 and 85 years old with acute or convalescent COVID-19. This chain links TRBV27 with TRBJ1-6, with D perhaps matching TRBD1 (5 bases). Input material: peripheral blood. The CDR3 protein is CASSLTVSVYNSPLHF. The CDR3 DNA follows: TGTGCCAGCAGTCTGACAGTCAGCGTGTATAATTCACCCCTCCACTTT.